This TCR beta chain came from a study of T cell responses to AZD1222 COVID-19 vaccine. Study-wide points: Repertoires were obtained only post-peak T cell response. Spike-specific TCR breadth and depth both grew after two AZD1222 doses.

Assay used: immunoSEQ multiplex PCR; TCRdb lists only in-frame clones, some missing. The table lists roughly 150,000 clones, just over 90% of them singletons. Worth noting for this clone: Its antigen is not identified.

The sequencing used peripheral blood, collected on day 0 of AZD1222 vaccination. This sequence was found in an adult in good health.

The CDR3 here is CASSPRGDPEQYF. The CDR3 nucleotides read TGTGCCAGCAGCCCCCGTGGGGACCCTGAGCAGTACTTC. The rearrangement links TRBV4-2 to TRBJ2-7; D is perhaps TRBD1 or TRBD2 (5 bases each). The V end was cut by 4 bases, the J end by 7 bases, with 14 bases between. The CDR3 loop spans 13 amino acids. Germline CDR1 LGHNA, CDR2 YNFKEQ.